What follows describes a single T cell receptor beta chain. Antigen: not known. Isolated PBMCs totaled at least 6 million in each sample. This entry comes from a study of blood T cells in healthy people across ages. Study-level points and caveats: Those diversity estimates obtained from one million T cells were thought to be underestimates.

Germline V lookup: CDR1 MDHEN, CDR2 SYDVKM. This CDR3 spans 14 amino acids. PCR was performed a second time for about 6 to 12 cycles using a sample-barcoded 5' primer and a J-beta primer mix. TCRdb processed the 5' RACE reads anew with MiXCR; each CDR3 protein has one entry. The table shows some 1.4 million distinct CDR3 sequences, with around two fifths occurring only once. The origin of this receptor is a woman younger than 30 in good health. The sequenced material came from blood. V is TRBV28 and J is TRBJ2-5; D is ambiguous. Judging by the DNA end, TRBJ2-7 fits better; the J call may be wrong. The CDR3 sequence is CASSLYGLTYEQYF. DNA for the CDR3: TGTGCCAGCAGCCTATATGGCTTAACCTACGAGCAGTACTTC.